These T cell receptor beta chains were read from a single sample in a study of T cells in Graves' hyperthyroidism and ophthalmopathy. Each CDR3 protein gets one entry after TCRdb re-called the multiplex PCR reads with MiXCR. This sample has approximately 740,000 distinct CDR3 sequences, with around 15% found just once. The sequencing input was blood. Every receptor here comes from a woman under 30 with Graves' hyperthyroidism. Both conserved end residues are part of each CDR3. A D gene is named only where the DNA matches it firmly. Clone size is not always given. Where it is, it says once, few, many or a class for expanded clones.

clone_size | j_call | d_call | v_call | cdr3_nt | cdr3_aa
few | TRBJ2-5 | TRBD1 | TRBV20-1 | TGCAGTGCTAGGAGACAGGGAAGCGAGACCCAGTACTTC | CSARRQGSETQYF
few | TRBJ2-3 | TRBD2 | TRBV4-1 | TGCGCCAGCAGCCCTACGACTAGCGGGAGGTGGGTGGATACGCAGTATTTT | CASSPTTSGRWVDTQYF
. | TRBJ2-1 | TRBD1 | TRBV24-1 | TGTGCCACCAGTGGACAGGGGGTCCGGGGAGGGCCGGTTCCTGAGCAGTTCTTC | CATSGQGVRGGPVPEQFF
many | TRBJ1-1 | . | TRBV6-2/TRBV6-3 | TGTGCCAGCGCTTGGGGCACTGAAGCTTTCTTT | CASAWGTEAFF
. | TRBJ2-2 | TRBD2 | TRBV19 | TGTGCCAGTACTCCGGGACTAGCGGGAGGGCCGGGAAGCGCCGGGGAGCTGTTTTTT | CASTPGLAGGPGSAGELFF
few | TRBJ1-1 | . | TRBV20-1 | TGCAGTGCTAGAGATATGGCTAACACTGAAGCTTTCTTT | CSARDMANTEAFF
. | TRBJ1-5 | . | TRBV7-9 | TGTGCCAGCAGCGGAGTGGGGCCCCAGCATTTT | CASSGVGPQHF
many | TRBJ1-2 | . | TRBV2 | TGTGCCAGCAGTGACAGGCGGGGGCAGAATGGCTACACCTTC | CASSDRRGQNGYTF
many | TRBJ2-3 | TRBD2 | TRBV20-1 | TGCAGTGCCACTGGGATAGCGGGAAGGTCCACAGATACGCAGTATTTT | CSATGIAGRSTDTQYF
many | TRBJ2-7 | TRBD1 | TRBV28 | TGTGCCAGCAGTAAGACAGGGGGCAGGTACGAGCAGTACTTC | CASSKTGGRYEQYF
few | TRBJ1-2 | TRBD1 | TRBV6-1 | TGTGCCAGCAGAGTGGAAGGGACAGGGGTAGCGGTGGATGGCTACACCTTC | CASRVEGTGVAVDGYTF
many | TRBJ2-7 | TRBD2 | TRBV11-1 | TGTGCCAGCACCCAGACTAGCGGAGCGGGGGAGCAGTACTTC | CASTQTSGAGEQYF
many | TRBJ1-1 | . | TRBV20-1 | TGCAGTGCTAGAAAATCCCATTTGAACACTGAAGCTTTCTTT | CSARKSHLNTEAFF
. | TRBJ1-1 | . | TRBV6-1 | TGTGCCAGCAGAGCCGGGGGAGAAGCTTTCTTT | CASRAGGEAFF
. | TRBJ1-3 | . | TRBV11-2 | TGTGCCAGCAGCCCAGGAGCGATCCCTGGAAACACCATATATTTT | CASSPGAIPGNTIYF
many | TRBJ2-3 | . | TRBV18 | TGTGCCAGCTCACCAGACAGAGTGGGACAGTATTTT | CASSPDRVGQYF
many | TRBJ1-4 | . | TRBV7-2 | TGTGCCAGCAGCTTATCCAGGGATGGTGAAAAACTGTTTTTT | CASSLSRDGEKLFF
few | TRBJ2-7 | . | TRBV30 | TGTGCCTGGAGTTGGTCAGCTTCAATTTACGAGCAGTACTTC | CAWSWSASIYEQYF
many | TRBJ2-3 | TRBD2 | TRBV7-9 | TGTGCCAGCAGCTTAGGGTCAGCGGGAGGAACAGATACGCAGTATTTT | CASSLGSAGGTDTQYF
few | TRBJ2-1 | . | TRBV2 | TGTGCCAGCAGCCTTGGACCGGCTCCTCCAACCAATGAGCAGTTCTTC | CASSLGPAPPTNEQFF
. | TRBJ2-1 | TRBD2 | TRBV9 | TGTGCCAGCAGCGTAGGTAGCGGGCGGTTTCTTGAGCAGTTCTTC | CASSVGSGRFLEQFF
few | TRBJ2-7 | TRBD2 | TRBV28 | TGTGCCAGCAGTTTGAGGCTACTAGCGGGAGTACTCTACGAGCAGTACTTC | CASSLRLLAGVLYEQYF
. | TRBJ1-1 | . | TRBV20-1 | TGCAGTGCTAGGAGGACCGCCCCCACTGAAGCTTTCTTT | CSARRTAPTEAFF
many | TRBJ1-2 | TRBD1 | TRBV12-3/TRBV12-4 | TGTGCCAGCAGTAAAGGGGACAGGCCTAACTATGGCTACACCTTC | CASSKGDRPNYGYTF
few | TRBJ2-5 | . | TRBV7-9 | TGTGCCAGCAGCGCCGGACAGACCCAGTACTTC | CASSAGQTQYF
many | TRBJ2-7 | . | TRBV27 | TGTGCCAGCAGTCGCAAGTATACGGACGAGCAGTACTTC | CASSRKYTDEQYF
few | TRBJ1-1 | TRBD1 | TRBV4-1 | TGCGCCAGCAGCCAAGGACAGGGGAGGGGGACTGAAGCTTTCTTT | CASSQGQGRGTEAFF
few | TRBJ1-6 | TRBD1 | TRBV14 | TGTGCCAGCAGCCAATCAACAGGGGCAAATTCACCCCTCCACTTT | CASSQSTGANSPLHF
many | TRBJ1-5 | . | TRBV28 | TGTGCCAGCAATTACAAAAAGGGGGGGGGAAGCAATCAGCCCCAGCATTTT | CASNYKKGGGSNQPQHF
. | TRBJ1-2 | TRBD1 | TRBV4-1 | TGCGCCAGCAGCCAAGTACGGACAGGGGGCGGCTACACCTTC | CASSQVRTGGGYTF
few | TRBJ2-7 | . | TRBV12-3/TRBV12-4 | TGTGCCAGCAGAGGACAATCCCGGGGAGAGCAGTACTTC | CASRGQSRGEQYF
many | TRBJ2-1 | . | TRBV20-1 | TGCAGTGCTAGGGATTTCTACAATGAGCAGTTCTTC | CSARDFYNEQFF
. | TRBJ2-7 | TRBD2 | TRBV29-1 | TGCAGCGTTGAAGGGGGGACTAGCGGGACCCCCTACGAGCAGTACTTC | CSVEGGTSGTPYEQYF
many | TRBJ2-3 | . | TRBV12-3/TRBV12-4 | TGTGCCAGCAGTGGACCCCGACAGGCAGATACGCAGTATTTT | CASSGPRQADTQYF
few | TRBJ2-7 | . | TRBV6-1 | TGTGCCAGCAGTGAAGACGAGCGGTTCTCCTACGAGCAGTACTTC | CASSEDERFSYEQYF
few | TRBJ2-2 | TRBD1 | TRBV4-1 | TGCGCCAGCAGCCAAGTGGGCAGGGGGCGTGCCGGGGAGCTGTTTTTT | CASSQVGRGRAGELFF
few | TRBJ2-1 | TRBD2 | TRBV20-1 | TGCAGTGCTAGAGACTACGTCGGTACAGCCGGGACTATCCTACTGAATGAGCAGTTCTTC | CSARDYVGTAGTILLNEQFF
many | TRBJ1-5 | . | TRBV12-3/TRBV12-4 | TGTGCCAGCAGTTTTGGCTTCGGGGATCAGCCCCAGCATTTT | CASSFGFGDQPQHF
. | TRBJ1-6 | . | TRBV4-3 | TGCGCCAGCAGCCAAGATCAGAGGGTTTCTTCACCCCTCCACTTT | CASSQDQRVSSPLHF
few | TRBJ1-2 | TRBD1 | TRBV20-1 | TGCAGTGCTAGAGGGGCAGGGGGGGACTATGGCTACACCTTC | CSARGAGGDYGYTF
many | TRBJ1-5 | TRBD1 | TRBV20-1 | TGCAGTGCTAGGGGGACAGGGAGATCTTCGTCCCAGCATTTT | CSARGTGRSSSQHF
few | TRBJ2-1 | TRBD2 | TRBV6-7 | TGTGCCAGCAGTGACTGGATAGCGGGGGAAAGCTCCTACAATGAGCAGTTCTTC | CASSDWIAGESSYNEQFF
many | TRBJ1-4 | . | TRBV12-3/TRBV12-4 | TGTGCCAGCAGTTTCCCCCCCGTTAATGAAAAACTGTTTTTT | CASSFPPVNEKLFF
few | TRBJ1-1 | . | TRBV6-1 | TGTGCCAGCAGTTTTCCGGGCGGGATGAACACTGAAGCTTTCTTT | CASSFPGGMNTEAFF
. | TRBJ1-1 | . | TRBV6-1 | TGTGCCAGCACCAACGGGGAGAACACTGAAGCTTTCTTT | CASTNGENTEAFF
few | TRBJ2-1 | . | TRBV6-1 | TGTGCCAGCAGTGATCGGACAGACGGCTATGAGCAGTTCTTC | CASSDRTDGYEQFF
few | TRBJ2-5 | . | TRBV29-1 | TGCAGCGTCCCACAGGGCCTAGCATCCGGCGAGACCCAGTACTTC | CSVPQGLASGETQYF
. | TRBJ2-5 | . | TRBV19 | TGTGCCAGTTCTAAGTCGGCCCAACAAGAGACCCAGTACTTC | CASSKSAQQETQYF
once | TRBJ2-1 | TRBD2 | TRBV20-1 | TGCAGTACTAGGGGACTAGCGGACACACTACGGGAGCAGTTCTTC | CSTRGLADTLREQFF
many | TRBJ1-1 | TRBD1 | TRBV11-2 | TGTGCCAGCAGCCCCCAGGGGGACACTGAAGCTTTCTTT | CASSPQGDTEAFF
few | TRBJ1-4 | . | TRBV30 | TGTGCCTGGAGCAGCTTTGAAAAACTGTTTTTT | CAWSSFEKLFF
many | TRBJ2-1 | . | TRBV27 | TGTGCCAGCAGTGTAGCGGAGTTAGGGTACAATGAGCAGTTCTTC | CASSVAELGYNEQFF
. | TRBJ2-2 | . | TRBV11-2 | TGTGCCAGCAGCTTGGGGGGGGCGGGAGAGAACACCGGGGAGCTGTTTTTT | CASSLGGAGENTGELFF
many | TRBJ2-1 | . | TRBV7-2 | TGTGCCAGCAGCTTAGTTCGCTACGGGGAGCAGTTCTTC | CASSLVRYGEQFF
. | TRBJ2-5 | . | TRBV20-1 | TGCAGTGCTAGAGATTTAGGGAACCCCCAGTACTTC | CSARDLGNPQYF
few | TRBJ2-3 | . | TRBV20-1 | TGCAGTGTAATACAGGGCCCTTCCACAGATACGCAGTATTTT | CSVIQGPSTDTQYF
many | TRBJ2-7 | . | TRBV20-1 | TGCAGTGCGGGCACCGACAGGTCCTCCTACGAGCAGTACTTC | CSAGTDRSSYEQYF